What follows are 2 T cell receptor beta chains derived from one specimen sequenced in a study of blood T cell repertoires in COVID-19. Here immunoSEQ multiplex PCR was the method, and the copy in TCRdb shows in-frame clones only, minus some. The table includes over 100,000 clones, around three quarters detected once. The sample comprised peripheral blood. These receptors were collected from a human donor in a cohort sampled during active or convalescent COVID-19.

This sequence joins TRBV2 and TRBJ2-1; D possibly corresponds to TRBD1 (7 bases). CDR1 is SNHLY and CDR2 is FYNNEI in the germline V gene. CDR3 length: 13 residues. Trimming removed 11 bases from V and 8 bases from J, with 19 bases in between. CDR3 bases: TGTGCCCTCACCAGGCAGGGGGGCTATGAGCAGTTCTTC. Residues: CALTRQGGYEQFF.

This clone has a count of ten or more. The chain joins TRBV11-3 to TRBJ2-5; tentatively, D is TRBD2 (6 bases). From germline, CDR1 is SGHNT and CDR2 YENEEA. The CDR3 has 13 amino acids. V was pared by 5 bases and J by 5 bases, with 12 bases between. CDR3 sequence: CASSTRLDETQYF. The CDR3 bases are TGTGCCAGCAGCACCCGACTAGACGAGACCCAGTACTTC.